The 15 T cell receptor beta chains below were found in one sample sequenced in a study of CD8 T cells in ankylosing spondylitis. TCRdb re-called the 5' RACE reads through MiXCR, storing one row per CDR3 protein. The table includes about 180,000 distinct CDR3 sequences, 8.5% to 10% detected once. The sample comprised blood, either unsorted or a sorted T cell fraction (not recorded which). These TCRs come from a female donor with ankylosing spondylitis or in good health (not recorded which).

This clonotype was seen many times. CDR3: CSVPQGVEQFF. The CDR3 region has the DNA TGCAGCGTACCACAGGGGGTTGAGCAGTTCTTC. The rearrangement uses TRBV29-1 and TRBJ2-1; the match to TRBD1 covers 8 bases. This CDR3 has 11 amino acids. CDR1 is SQVTM and CDR2 is ANQGSEA in the germline V gene. The V and J ends lost 6 bases and 9 bases, in that order; junction bases with no gene match: 4.

This clonotype was observed a handful of times. This rearrangement joins TRBV20-1 to TRBJ1-6, with 7 bases identical to TRBD1. CDR1 and CDR2 (germline): DFQATT, SNEGSKA (reference sequence). The CDR3 is 14 residues long. J was trimmed by 4 bases and V by 6 bases; bases with no gene match: 6. The CDR3 protein is CSAEPGQYNSPLHF. For the CDR3, the DNA is TGCAGTGCAGAACCGGGACAGTATAATTCACCCCTCCACTTT.

This chain connects TRBV7-2 to TRBJ2-1; TRBD2 is a possible D gene (6 bases). Trimming stripped 6 bases from V and 3 bases from J, with 18 bases between. The CDR3 consists of 16 residues. Germline V gene sequence: CDR1 SGHTA, CDR2 FQGNSA. The CDR3 nucleotides read TGTGCCAGCAGTGGGGCGGTCCTAGCGAGCTACAATGAGCAGTTCTTC. It yields the protein CASSGAVLASYNEQFF.

This chain joins TRBV29-1 and TRBJ1-1, with D maybe TRBD1 (6 bases). Germline-derived CDR1 and CDR2 are SQVTM and ANQGSEA. Trimming removed 6 bases at V and 4 bases at J, with 12 bases between. The CDR3 has 12 amino acids. CDR3 nucleotides: TGCAGCGTCTTCCCGGACAGCACTGAAGCTTTCTTT. This translates into CSVFPDSTEAFF.

This clonotype was detected a few times. The chain combines TRBV6-2 or TRBV6-3 with TRBJ1-1; D possibly corresponds to TRBD1 (5 bases). This CDR3 has 12 amino acids. Trimming removed 2 bases from V and 6 bases from J, with 7 bases in between. Germline assignment: CDR1 MNHEY and CDR2 SVGEGT. The CDR3 region has the DNA TGTGCCAGCAGTTACCCACAGGCTGAAGCTTTCTTT. Its protein is CASSYPQAEAFF.

This clonotype appeared a few times. The V and J genes are TRBV14 and TRBJ1-1; D is unresolved. This CDR3 spans 12 amino acids. From germline, CDR1 is SGHDN and CDR2 FVKESK. V lost 7 bases and J 2 bases, leaving 8 bases between the germline ends. The CDR3 here is CASMGLNTEAFF. CDR3 DNA sequence: TGTGCCAGCATGGGGTTAAACACTGAAGCTTTCTTT. The whole variable domain, filled in from reference TRBV14 and TRBJ1-1, reads EAGVTQFPSHSVIEKGQTVTLRCDPISGHDNLYWYRRVMGKEIKFLLHFVKESKQDESGMPNNRFLAERTGGTYSTLKVQPAELEDSGVYFCASMGLNTEAFFGQGTRLTVV.

The chain recombines TRBV7-7 with TRBJ2-1, with 9 positions matching TRBD2. J lost 4 bases, V lost 5 bases, and 9 bases had no gene match. The CDR3 is made up of 16 amino acids. Germline V CDR1 and CDR2: SSHAT, FNYEAQ (reference sequence). The CDR3, as DNA: TGTGCCAGCAGCCCCCCGGGACTAGCAGATTACAATGAGCAGTTCTTC. Its protein product is CASSPPGLADYNEQFF.

J is TRBJ2-7 and V is TRBV27; 12 bases map to TRBD2. Germline V gene lookup returns CDR1 MNHEY and CDR2 SMNVEV (reference sequence). The J segment lost 5 bases and the V segment lost 5 bases, leaving 10 bases of the junction unmatched. This CDR3 contains 16 residues. The CDR3 nucleotides are TGTGCCAGCAGTCCCAGGGCTAGCGGGAGGGACAACGAGCAGTACTTC. This codes for CASSPRASGRDNEQYF.

The chain carries TRBV7-9 and TRBJ2-7; 7 bases fit TRBD1. V lost 4 bases, J lost 3 bases, and 6 bases stayed unmatched. Germline V lookup: CDR1 SEHNR, CDR2 FQNEAQ (reference sequence). The CDR3 covers 14 residues. CDR3 DNA: TGTGCCAGCAGCTCCGGGACAGCTATCTACGAGCAGTACTTC. Amino acid sequence: CASSSGTAIYEQYF.

This clonotype was counted at least ten times. The chain has TRBV7-9 and TRBJ1-1; D may be TRBD1 (5 bases). Per germline, CDR1 SEHNR and CDR2 FQNEAQ (reference sequence). This CDR3 is 12 amino acids long. With 5 bases removed from V and 11 bases from J, the gap between germline ends came to 15 bases. The DNA for the CDR3 is TGTGCCAGCAGCATGTCAGGGAAAGATGCTTTCTTT. Protein product: CASSMSGKDAFF.

This clonotype has just a few counts. The rearrangement joins TRBV12-5 to TRBJ1-5; D unresolved. Germline V gene lookup returns CDR1 LGHNT and CDR2 FRNRAP. The CDR3 loop spans 12 amino acids. Deletions cut 9 bases from V and 6 bases from J, with 12 bases between. CDR3 DNA: TGTGCTAGCACAGCGGGGAGTCAGCCCCAGCATTTT. This codes for CASTAGSQPQHF.

The chain is built from TRBV29-1 and TRBJ2-2; unclear D gene. CDR3 length: 12 amino acids. With 4 bases removed from V and 5 bases from J, the gap between germline ends came to 8 bases. Germline CDR1 and CDR2: SQVTM and ANQGSEA. The CDR3 protein is CSVGVGTGELFF. CDR3 in DNA: TGCAGCGTTGGCGTGGGTACCGGGGAGCTGTTTTTT.

This clonotype was seen repeatedly, ten times or more. The V gene is TRBV12-3 or TRBV12-4, the J gene TRBJ1-2; a weak D match, TRBD1 (5 bases). Trimming took off 3 bases at V and 6 bases at J, with 14 bases between the two ends. The CDR3 loop spans 14 amino acids. The CDR3 DNA is TGTGCCAGCAGTTTCCGGGGCAAGGGCGATGGCTACACCTTC. As protein: CASSFRGKGDGYTF.

This chain uses TRBV7-9 with TRBJ1-5; tentatively, D is TRBD1 (6 bases). The CDR3 runs to 12 residues. The germline gives CDR1 SEHNR, CDR2 FQNEAQ (reference sequence). The V and J ends lost 4 bases and 7 bases respectively, with 8 bases between them. CDR3 bases: TGTGCCAGCAGCTCAGGGGACCAGCCCCAGCATTTT. Protein sequence: CASSSGDQPQHF. Full variable domain (remainder filled in from reference TRBV7-9 and TRBJ1-5): DTGVSQNPRHKITKRGQNVTFRCDPISEHNRLYWYRQTLGQGPEFLTYFQNEAQLEKSRLLSDRFSAERPKGSFSTLEIQRTEQGDSAMYLCASSSGDQPQHFGDGTRLSIL.

J is TRBJ2-1 and V is TRBV7-6, with a weak D call TRBD2 (5 bases). CDR1 and CDR2 from the germline V gene are SGHVS and FNYEAQ. The V gene lost 1 base and the J gene lost 15 bases, with 19 bases spanning the gap. This CDR3 spans 14 amino acids. The CDR3 nucleotides read TGTGCCAGCAGCTTAGAGAGGGTAGGGAGCCGCGCGTTCTTC. As protein: CASSLERVGSRAFF.